This TCR beta chain appears in the sequencing data of a study of T cells in Graves' hyperthyroidism and ophthalmopathy. Study-level points and caveats: Most thyroid clonotypes with frequency above 0.001 were detected in blood.

Absent ophthalmopathy progression within 18 months defined stable Graves' hyperthyroidism. This clonotype was observed a single time. Its specificity is unknown. Germline assignment: CDR1 SGHVS and CDR2 FQNEAQ. The CDR3 runs to 16 residues. V trimming: 4 bases; J trimming: 0 bases; junction bases outside the gene matches: 3. What was amplified from RNA transcripts were TCR beta CDR3 regions. In the first-round RT-PCR of the TCR CDR3, the HTBI primer set was used. TCRdb ran MiXCR on the multiplex PCR reads and lists one entry per CDR3 protein. The sample carries about 180,000 distinct CDR3 sequences, more than 15% recorded once.

The chain is built from TRBV7-8 and TRBJ2-1, with 10 bases identical to TRBD2. This clonotype was sampled from a woman aged 50 to 65 with Graves' hyperthyroidism. Sequenced input: blood. The CDR3 DNA is TGTGCCAGCAGCTCCAGCGGGGGGGCCTCCTACAATGAGCAGTTCTTC. Its protein is CASSSSGGASYNEQFF. Full variable domain (missing parts from reference TRBV7-8 and TRBJ2-1): GAGVSQSPRYKVAKRGQDVALRCDPISGHVSLFWYQQALGQGPEFLTYFQNEAQLDKSGLPSDRFFAERPEGSVSTLKIQRTQQEDSAVYLCASSSSGGASYNEQFFGPGTRLTVL.